The 25 T cell receptor beta chains below all came from one sample that was sequenced in a study of T cell changes during pregnancy in multiple sclerosis. Sequencing was performed with immunoSEQ multiplex PCR; in TCRdb, only in-frame clones are kept and a portion is missing. The table lists 50,000 or so clones, over 90% of them singletons. Material: peripheral blood, obtained in the third trimester of pregnancy. The receptors here all came from a female donor with multiple sclerosis, enrolled in a pregnancy study.

This chain connects TRBV7-9 to TRBJ1-2; 11 nucleotides align to TRBD1. Trimming cost V 2 bases and J 2 bases; bases outside gene matches: 10. Per germline, CDR1 SEHNR and CDR2 FQNEAQ (reference sequence). The CDR3 is made up of 18 amino acids. CDR3 loop: CASSLSSTGQGVNYGYTF. The CDR3 region has the DNA TGTGCCAGCAGCTTAAGTAGTACGGGACAGGGGGTAAACTATGGCTACACCTTC.

This chain links TRBV7-2 with TRBJ1-1; D gene unclear. CDR1 is SGHTA and CDR2 is FQGNSA in the germline V gene. This CDR3 is built from 14 residues. Trimming left V 5 bases short and J 5 bases short, with 15 bases between. For the CDR3, the DNA is TGTGCCAGCAGCACTATGGTGTCCGGGACTGAAGCTTTCTTT. It yields the protein CASSTMVSGTEAFF.

The J gene is TRBJ2-1, the V gene TRBV7-9; possible D gene TRBD2, 5 bases. Germline assignment: CDR1 SEHNR and CDR2 FQNEAQ (reference sequence). The ends were cut back, 4 bases at V and 14 bases at J, with 15 bases in the middle. This CDR3 region has 12 residues. The CDR3 bases are TGTGCCAGCAGCTCCTCGGGAAATCGGGAGTTCTTC. As protein: CASSSSGNREFF.

The chain recombines TRBV5-5 with TRBJ2-2, with TRBD2 matching 13 bases. The CDR3 runs to 17 residues. With 4 bases clipped from V and 0 bases from J, the junction kept 3 bases outside the gene matches. Germline assignment: CDR1 SGHKS and CDR2 YYEKEE (reference sequence). The CDR3 protein is CASSQGLAGPNTGELFF. DNA of the CDR3: TGTGCCAGCAGCCAGGGACTAGCGGGGCCGAACACCGGGGAGCTGTTTTTT.

This clone was seen only once. V and J are TRBV27 and TRBJ2-7; TRBD1 is a possible D gene (5 bases). Trimming shortened V by 5 bases and J by 2 bases, and 10 bases separated the two germline ends. Germline CDR1 reads MNHEY; CDR2 reads SMNVEV (reference sequence). The CDR3 sequence is 13 residues long. This CDR3 is CASSMGRAYEQYF. CDR3 nucleotide sequence: TGTGCCAGCAGTATGGGCAGGGCCTACGAGCAGTACTTC.

CDR3 nucleotides: TGTGCCAGCAGTGGGCCAGTCGGCACTGAAGCTTTCTTT. Translated: CASSGPVGTEAFF. The rearrangement links TRBV6-6 to TRBJ1-1; no clear D. Looked up from germline, CDR1 is MNHNY and CDR2 is SVGAGI (reference sequence). V shed 5 bases and J shed 4 bases, with 11 bases lying between them. CDR3 length: 13 residues.

This rearrangement joins TRBV5-6 to TRBJ2-1; D may be TRBD1 (5 bases). The CDR3 loop spans 16 amino acids. The germline V gene encodes CDR1 SGHDT and CDR2 YYEEEE. Trimming left V 1 base short and J 0 bases short, with 11 bases between. Here the CDR3 reads CASSLIGHLSYNEQFF. In nucleotides, the CDR3 is TGTGCCAGCAGCTTGATAGGACACCTCTCCTACAATGAGCAGTTCTTC.

The chain links TRBV7-3 to TRBJ2-3; possible D gene TRBD2, 5 bases. Trimming pared 6 bases from V and 2 bases from J, leaving 33 bases between. The germline V gene encodes CDR1 SGHTA and CDR2 FQGTGA. The CDR3 runs to 21 residues. The CDR3 bases are TGTGCCAGCAGTCTAACCCCCACGGAGGTACAGACCCTTCGTTCCACAGATACGCAGTATTTT. It specifies CASSLTPTEVQTLRSTDTQYF.

The chain carries TRBV27 and TRBJ2-7; unclear D gene. Between the trimmed V and J ends, which lost 6 bases and 3 bases, there was a span of 21 bases. Germline values: CDR1 MNHEY, CDR2 SMNVEV (reference sequence). The CDR3 totals 16 residues. DNA of the CDR3: TGTGCCAGCAGCCCGTCCCCCCGAACCAGGTACTACGAGCAGTACTTC. This gives the protein CASSPSPRTRYYEQYF.

The V gene is TRBV19, the J gene TRBJ1-4, with a weak D call TRBD1 (5 bases). CDR1 is LNHDA and CDR2 is SQIVND in the germline V gene (reference sequence). The CDR3 totals 13 residues. V lost 3 bases, J lost 7 bases, and 9 bases lay in between. CDR3 in amino acids: CASSMGGREKLFF. CDR3 DNA sequence: TGTGCCAGTAGTATGGGGGGACGTGAAAAACTGTTTTTT.

The chain couples TRBV29-1 to TRBJ2-5; 10 bases match TRBD2. The V and J ends lost 2 bases and 6 bases, in that order; junction bases with no gene match: 6. This CDR3 region has 14 residues. CDR1 SQVTM and CDR2 ANQGSEA come from the germline V gene. The CDR3 sequence: CSVELAGVGKTQYF. As DNA, the CDR3 is TGCAGCGTTGAACTAGCGGGAGTCGGGAAGACCCAGTACTTC.

The chain uses TRBV7-2 and TRBJ2-2; D not resolved. Germline CDR1 reads SGHTA; CDR2 reads FQGNSA. Trimming took off 5 bases at V and 3 bases at J, with 4 bases between the two ends. The CDR3 spans 12 residues. This chain's CDR3 is CASSPDTGELFF. The CDR3 region has the DNA TGTGCCAGCAGCCCAGACACCGGGGAGCTGTTTTTT.

V gene TRBV5-1 combines with J gene TRBJ2-7; 10 bases are a match to TRBD1. Germline CDR1 is SGHRS and CDR2 is YFSETQ. After removal of 3 bases from V and 6 bases from J, the junction contained 9 bases not matched to a gene. This CDR3 has 15 amino acids. The CDR3 protein is CASSSPRQGAGEQYF. In nucleotides, the CDR3 is TGCGCCAGCAGCTCCCCCCGACAGGGGGCTGGCGAGCAGTACTTC.

This chain uses TRBV19 with TRBJ2-1; 9 bases fit TRBD2. This CDR3 has 17 amino acids. Germline assignment: CDR1 LNHDA and CDR2 SQIVND (reference sequence). V dropped 4 bases and J dropped 6; count of bases not matched to a gene: 13. CDR3 loop: CASSTRGGSGSSNEQFF. The CDR3 DNA is TGTGCCAGTAGTACCCGCGGGGGTAGCGGGAGTTCCAATGAGCAGTTCTTC. Full variable domain (remainder filled in from reference TRBV19 and TRBJ2-1): DGGITQSPKYLFRKEGQNVTLSCEQNLNHDAMYWYRQDPGQGLRLIYYSQIVNDFQKGDIAEGYSVSREKKESFPLTVTSAQKNPTAFYLCASSTRGGSGSSNEQFFGPGTRLTVL.

The V gene is TRBV29-1, the J gene TRBJ2-2, with 9 bases that match TRBD2. Germline V gene lookup returns CDR1 SQVTM and CDR2 ANQGSEA. The V segment lost 5 bases and the J segment 6 bases; nucleotides outside the gene matches: 7. The CDR3 runs to 14 residues. For the CDR3, the DNA is TGCAGCGTTATGAGCGGGAGGAAACCCGGGGAGCTGTTTTTT. Encoded protein: CSVMSGRKPGELFF.

The chain couples TRBV11-3 to TRBJ2-3; D gene ambiguous. V was pared by 1 base and J by 4 bases, with 3 bases between. The CDR3 contains 12 residues. Germline CDR1 SGHNT, CDR2 YENEEA. Here the CDR3 reads CASSLGPDTQYF. CDR3 bases: TGTGCCAGCAGCTTAGGGCCAGATACGCAGTATTTT.

J is TRBJ2-3 and V is TRBV9; 9 bases are a match to TRBD2. The V and J ends lost 2 bases and 1 base, in that order; junction bases with no gene match: 2. The germline V gene encodes CDR1 SGDLS and CDR2 YYNGEE. The CDR3 length is 15 residues. The CDR3 nucleotides are TGTGCCAGCAGCGTTAGCGGGAGTGGCACAGATACGCAGTATTTT. It yields the protein CASSVSGSGTDTQYF.

The chain uses TRBV7-2 and TRBJ2-1, with D perhaps matching TRBD2 (6 bases). The CDR3 is made up of 18 amino acids. Trimming shortened V by 2 bases and J by 5 bases, and 22 bases separated the two germline ends. The germline gives CDR1 SGHTA, CDR2 FQGNSA. CDR3 region: CASSLPLAADWVHNEQFF. The CDR3 bases are TGTGCCAGCAGCTTACCCTTAGCGGCCGATTGGGTACACAATGAGCAGTTCTTC.

V gene TRBV7-9 combines with J gene TRBJ1-2; no clear D gene. The V gene's germline CDR1 is SEHNR and CDR2 FQNEAQ (reference sequence). V was trimmed by 5 bases and J by 8 bases, leaving 21 bases between them. The CDR3 totals 15 residues. The CDR3 sequence is CASSREGLLVGGYTF. The CDR3, as DNA: TGTGCCAGCAGCCGGGAAGGGCTCCTTGTGGGAGGCTACACCTTC.

This chain joins TRBV2 and TRBJ2-7; 7 bases align to TRBD1. The CDR3 sequence is 14 residues long. V lost 4 bases, J lost 2 bases, and 5 bases stayed unmatched. CDR1 is SNHLY and CDR2 is FYNNEI in the germline V gene. CDR3 protein: CASSGGGATYEQYF. In nucleotides, the CDR3 is TGTGCCAGCAGTGGAGGGGGCGCCACCTACGAGCAGTACTTC.

CDR3 sequence (DNA): TGTGCCAGCAGCTTGGGACTAGCGGAAAGCAATGAGCAGTTCTTC. It encodes CASSLGLAESNEQFF. The genes are TRBV5-4 and TRBJ2-1, with 9 nucleotides matching TRBD2. Trimming at V came to 0 bases and at J to 6 bases, leaving 4 bases not matched to a gene. The CDR3 contains 15 residues. The germline CDR1 and CDR2 sequences are SGHNT and YYREEE (reference sequence).

This chain links TRBV5-4 with TRBJ2-2; 10 bases fit TRBD2. J gave up 4 bases and V 4 bases, and 4 bases lay outside the gene matches. From germline, CDR1 is SGHNT and CDR2 YYREEE (reference sequence). This CDR3 spans 15 amino acids. CDR3 loop: CASSGSGRGTGELFF. The CDR3 DNA is TGTGCCAGCAGCGGAAGCGGGAGGGGCACCGGGGAGCTGTTTTTT.

The rearrangement links TRBV4-1 to TRBJ2-1; TRBD1 agrees at 8 bases. Per germline, CDR1 MGHRA and CDR2 YSYEKL. This CDR3 comprises 15 residues. The V segment lost 4 bases and the J segment 9 bases; nucleotides outside the gene matches: 11. The CDR3 loop reads CASSLAGQGASEQFF. In nucleotides, the CDR3 is TGCGCCAGCAGCCTAGCCGGGCAGGGGGCGTCTGAGCAGTTCTTC.

This rearrangement joins TRBV7-9 to TRBJ1-3; D remains unclear. There are 13 residues in the CDR3. Germline V gene sequence: CDR1 SEHNR, CDR2 FQNEAQ (reference sequence). Trimming stripped 5 bases from V and 2 bases from J, with 7 bases between. CDR3 protein: CASSPAAGNTIYF. CDR3 nucleotide sequence: TGTGCCAGCAGCCCCGCGGCTGGAAACACCATATATTTT.

The rearrangement joins TRBV7-6 to TRBJ2-2, with D possibly being TRBD2 (6 bases). This CDR3 region has 13 residues. CDR1 SGHVS and CDR2 FNYEAQ come from the germline V gene. Trimming pared 4 bases from V and 6 bases from J, leaving 9 bases between. Here the CDR3 DNA reads TGTGCCAGCAGCTCCAGACTAGCCGGGGAGCTGTTTTTT. Translation gives CASSSRLAGELFF.